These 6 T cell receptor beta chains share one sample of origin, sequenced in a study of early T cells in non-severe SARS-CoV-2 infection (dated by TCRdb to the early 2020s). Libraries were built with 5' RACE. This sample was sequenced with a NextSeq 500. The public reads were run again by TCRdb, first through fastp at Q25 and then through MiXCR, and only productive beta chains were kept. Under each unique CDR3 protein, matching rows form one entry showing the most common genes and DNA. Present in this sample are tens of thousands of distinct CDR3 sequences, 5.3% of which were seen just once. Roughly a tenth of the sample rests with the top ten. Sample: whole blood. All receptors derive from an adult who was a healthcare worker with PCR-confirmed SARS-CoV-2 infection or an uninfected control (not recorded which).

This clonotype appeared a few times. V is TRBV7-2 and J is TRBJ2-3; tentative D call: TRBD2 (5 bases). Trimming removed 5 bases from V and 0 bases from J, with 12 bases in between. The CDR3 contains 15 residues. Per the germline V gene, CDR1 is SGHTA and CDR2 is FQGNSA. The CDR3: CASSTSYLSTDTQYF. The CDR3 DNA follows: TGTGCCAGCAGCACTAGTTATCTTAGCACAGATACGCAGTATTTT. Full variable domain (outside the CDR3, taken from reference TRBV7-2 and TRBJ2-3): GAGVSQSPSNKVTEKGKDVELRCDPISGHTALYWYRQSLGQGLEFLIYFQGNSAPDKSGLPSDRFSAERTGGSVSTLTIQRTQQEDSAVYLCASSTSYLSTDTQYFGPGTRLTVL.

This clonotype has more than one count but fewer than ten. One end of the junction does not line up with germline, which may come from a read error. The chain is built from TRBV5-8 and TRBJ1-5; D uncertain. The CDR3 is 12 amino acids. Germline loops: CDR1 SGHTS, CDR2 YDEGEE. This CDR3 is CAGSFSNQPQHF. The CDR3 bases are TGTGCCGGCAGCTTTAGCAATCAGCCCCAGCATTTT.

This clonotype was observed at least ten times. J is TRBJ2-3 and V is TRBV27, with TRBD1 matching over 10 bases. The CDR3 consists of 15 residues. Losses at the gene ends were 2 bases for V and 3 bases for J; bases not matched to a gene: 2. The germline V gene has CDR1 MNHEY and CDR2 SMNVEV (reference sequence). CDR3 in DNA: TGTGCCAGCAGTTTAGGACAGGGGGTTACAGATACGCAGTATTTT. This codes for CASSLGQGVTDTQYF.

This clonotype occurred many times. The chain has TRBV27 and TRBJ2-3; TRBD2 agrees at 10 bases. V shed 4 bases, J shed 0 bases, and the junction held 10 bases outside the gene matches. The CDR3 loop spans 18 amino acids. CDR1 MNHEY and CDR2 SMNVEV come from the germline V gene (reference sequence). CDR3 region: CASSSSSGSAASTDTQYF. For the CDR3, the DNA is TGTGCCAGCAGTTCGTCTAGCGGGAGTGCTGCTAGCACAGATACGCAGTATTTT.

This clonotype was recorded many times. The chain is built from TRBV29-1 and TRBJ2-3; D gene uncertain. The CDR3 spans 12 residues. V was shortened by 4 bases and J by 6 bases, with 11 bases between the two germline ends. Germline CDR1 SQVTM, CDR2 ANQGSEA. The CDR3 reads CSVVPLGDTQYF. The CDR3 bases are TGCAGCGTTGTCCCCTTGGGTGATACGCAGTATTTT.

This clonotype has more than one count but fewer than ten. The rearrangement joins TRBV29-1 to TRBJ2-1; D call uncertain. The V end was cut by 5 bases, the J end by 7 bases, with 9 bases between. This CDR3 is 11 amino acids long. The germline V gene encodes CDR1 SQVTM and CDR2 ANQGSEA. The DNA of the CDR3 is TGCAGCGTTCGAAAGGATAATGAGCAGTTCTTC. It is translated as CSVRKDNEQFF.